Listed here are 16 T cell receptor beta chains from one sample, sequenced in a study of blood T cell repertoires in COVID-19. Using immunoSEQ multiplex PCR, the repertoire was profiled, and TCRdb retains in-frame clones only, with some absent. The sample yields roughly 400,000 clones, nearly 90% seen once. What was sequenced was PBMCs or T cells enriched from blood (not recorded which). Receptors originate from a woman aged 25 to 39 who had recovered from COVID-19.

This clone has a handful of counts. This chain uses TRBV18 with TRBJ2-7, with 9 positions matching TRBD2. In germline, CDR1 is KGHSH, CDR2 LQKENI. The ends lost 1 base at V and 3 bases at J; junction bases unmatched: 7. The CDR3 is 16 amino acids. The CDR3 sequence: CASSPLAGETFYEQYF. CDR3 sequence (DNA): TGTGCCAGCTCACCACTAGCGGGAGAGACATTCTACGAGCAGTACTTC.

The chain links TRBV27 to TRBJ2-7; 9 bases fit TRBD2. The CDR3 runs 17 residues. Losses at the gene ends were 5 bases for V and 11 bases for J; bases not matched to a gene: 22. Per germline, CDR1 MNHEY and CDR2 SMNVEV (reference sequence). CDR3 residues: CASSLNPWGTSLASEYF. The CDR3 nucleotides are TGTGCCAGCAGTCTAAACCCCTGGGGGACTAGCCTAGCGTCGGAGTACTTC.

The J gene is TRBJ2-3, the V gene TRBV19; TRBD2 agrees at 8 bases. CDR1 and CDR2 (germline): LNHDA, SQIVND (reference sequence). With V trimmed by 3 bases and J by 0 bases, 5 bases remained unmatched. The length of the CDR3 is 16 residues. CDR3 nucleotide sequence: TGTGCCAGTAGTATGCGTAGCGGGGCTAGCACAGATACGCAGTATTTT. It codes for CASSMRSGASTDTQYF.

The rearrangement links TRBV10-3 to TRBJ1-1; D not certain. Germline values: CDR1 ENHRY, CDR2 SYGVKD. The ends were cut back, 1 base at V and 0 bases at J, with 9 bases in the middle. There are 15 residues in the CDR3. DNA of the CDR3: TGTGCCATCAGTGAGTACCGGGGTATGAACACTGAAGCTTTCTTT. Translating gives CAISEYRGMNTEAFF.

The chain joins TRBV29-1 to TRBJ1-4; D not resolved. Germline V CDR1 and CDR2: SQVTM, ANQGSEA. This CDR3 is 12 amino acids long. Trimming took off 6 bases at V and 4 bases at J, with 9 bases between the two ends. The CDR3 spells CSVGSNNEKLFF. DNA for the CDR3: TGCAGCGTGGGGAGTAATAATGAAAAACTGTTTTTT.

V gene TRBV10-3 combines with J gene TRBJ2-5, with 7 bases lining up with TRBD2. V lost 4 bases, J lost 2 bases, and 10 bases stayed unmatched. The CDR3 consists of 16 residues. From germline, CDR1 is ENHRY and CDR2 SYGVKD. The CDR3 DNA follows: TGTGCCATCAGTGTAGGGAGGGTAACGGGTCAAGAGACCCAGTACTTC. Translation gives CAISVGRVTGQETQYF.

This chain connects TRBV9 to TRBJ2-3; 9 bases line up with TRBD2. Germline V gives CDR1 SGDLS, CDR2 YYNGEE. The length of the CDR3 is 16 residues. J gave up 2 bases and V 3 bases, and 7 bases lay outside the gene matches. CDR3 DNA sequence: TGTGCCAGCAGCGCGGCCGCGGGGGGGTACACAGATACGCAGTATTTT. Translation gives CASSAAAGGYTDTQYF.

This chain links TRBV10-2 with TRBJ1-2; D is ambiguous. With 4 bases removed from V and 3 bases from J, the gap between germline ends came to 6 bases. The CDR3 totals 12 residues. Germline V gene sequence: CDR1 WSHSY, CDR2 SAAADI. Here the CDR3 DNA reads TGCGCCAGCAGTGGAGAAGACTATGGCTACACCTTC. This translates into CASSGEDYGYTF.

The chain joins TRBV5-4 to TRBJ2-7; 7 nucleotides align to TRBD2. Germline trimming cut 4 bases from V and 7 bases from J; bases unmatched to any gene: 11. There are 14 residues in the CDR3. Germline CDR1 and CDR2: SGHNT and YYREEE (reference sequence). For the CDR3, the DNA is TGTGCCAGCAGCAATCTGGGGAGGGTCGGGGAGCAGTACTTC. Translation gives CASSNLGRVGEQYF.

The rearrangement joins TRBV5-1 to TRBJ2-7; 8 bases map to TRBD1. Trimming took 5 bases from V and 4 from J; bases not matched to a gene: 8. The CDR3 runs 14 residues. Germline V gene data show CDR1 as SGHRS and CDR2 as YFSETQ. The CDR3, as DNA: TGCGCCAGCAGTCATACAGGGGGGAAGTACGAGCAGTACTTC. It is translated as CASSHTGGKYEQYF.

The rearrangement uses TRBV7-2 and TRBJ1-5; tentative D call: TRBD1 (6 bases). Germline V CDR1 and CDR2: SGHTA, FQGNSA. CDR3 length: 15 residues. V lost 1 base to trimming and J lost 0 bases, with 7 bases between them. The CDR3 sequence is CASSLGDISNQPQHF. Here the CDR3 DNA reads TGTGCCAGCAGCTTAGGGGACATTAGCAATCAGCCCCAGCATTTT. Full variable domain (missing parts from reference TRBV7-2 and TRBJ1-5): GAGVSQSPSNKVTEKGKDVELRCDPISGHTALYWYRQSLGQGLEFLIYFQGNSAPDKSGLPSDRFSAERTGGSVSTLTIQRTQQEDSAVYLCASSLGDISNQPQHFGDGTRLSIL.

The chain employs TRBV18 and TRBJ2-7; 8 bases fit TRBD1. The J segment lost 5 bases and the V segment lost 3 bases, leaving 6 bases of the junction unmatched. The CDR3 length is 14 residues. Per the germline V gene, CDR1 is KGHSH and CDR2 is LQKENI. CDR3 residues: CASSPGQGGNEQYF. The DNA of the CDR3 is TGTGCCAGCTCACCTGGACAGGGCGGCAACGAGCAGTACTTC.

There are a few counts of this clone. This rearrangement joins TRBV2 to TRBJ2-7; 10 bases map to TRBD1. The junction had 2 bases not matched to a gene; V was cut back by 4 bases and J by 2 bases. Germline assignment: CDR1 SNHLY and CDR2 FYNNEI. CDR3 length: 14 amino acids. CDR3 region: CASSGDRGAYEQYF. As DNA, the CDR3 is TGTGCCAGCAGTGGGGACAGGGGAGCCTACGAGCAGTACTTC. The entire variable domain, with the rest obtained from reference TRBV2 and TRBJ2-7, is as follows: EPEVTQTPSHQVTQMGQEVILRCVPISNHLYFYWYRQILGQKVEFLVSFYNNEISEKSEIFDDQFSVERPDGSNFTLKIRSTKLEDSAMYFCASSGDRGAYEQYFGPGTRLTVT.

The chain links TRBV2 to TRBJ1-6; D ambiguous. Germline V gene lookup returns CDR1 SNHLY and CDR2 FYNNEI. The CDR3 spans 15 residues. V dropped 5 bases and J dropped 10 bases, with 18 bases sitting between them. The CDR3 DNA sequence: TGTGCCAGCAGTTCTGAGGCCCCCCTCAGCTCACCCCTCCACTTT. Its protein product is CASSSEAPLSSPLHF.

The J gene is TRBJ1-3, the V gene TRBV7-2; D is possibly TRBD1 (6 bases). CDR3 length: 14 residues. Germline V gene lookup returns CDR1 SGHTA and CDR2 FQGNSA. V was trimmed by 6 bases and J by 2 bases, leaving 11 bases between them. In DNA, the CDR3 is TGTGCCAGCAGTCAACAGGGCCCTGGAAACACCATATATTTT. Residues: CASSQQGPGNTIYF.

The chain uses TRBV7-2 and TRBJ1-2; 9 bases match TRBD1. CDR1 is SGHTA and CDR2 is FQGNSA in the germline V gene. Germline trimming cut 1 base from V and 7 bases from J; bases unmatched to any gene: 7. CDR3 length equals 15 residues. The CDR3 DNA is TGTGCCAGCAGCTTAGTGGGACAGGGCGCCACTGGCTACACCTTC. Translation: CASSLVGQGATGYTF.